The 13 T cell receptor beta chains in this list originate from one sample, sequenced in a study of blood T cell repertoires in COVID-19. Assay: immunoSEQ multiplex PCR; the TCRdb copy retains only in-frame clones and omits some. The sample records 150,000 to 200,000 clones, about 81% being singletons. Sequencing used peripheral blood. These receptors originate from a man under 40 with active or convalescent COVID-19.

V usage is TRBV10-3 and J usage is TRBJ1-3; TRBD1 might be the D (6 bases). The CDR3 spans 19 residues. Trimming took 11 bases from V and 0 from J, leaving 29 bases between them. Germline loops: CDR1 ENHRY, CDR2 SYGVKD. In DNA, the CDR3 is TGTGCCGGACGGTCTTCGGCGGGGGCCACAGGGATCTCTGGAAACACCATATATTTT. It specifies CAGRSSAGATGISGNTIYF.

The V call is TRBV7-9, the J call TRBJ2-1, with D possibly TRBD2 on 6 matching bases. This CDR3 is built from 17 residues. Germline V gene lookup returns CDR1 SEHNR and CDR2 FQNEAQ (reference sequence). V shed 5 bases and J shed 0 bases, with 17 bases lying between them. In nucleotides, the CDR3 is TGTGCCAGCAGCACCCCACTAGCCCTGAGCTCCTACAATGAGCAGTTCTTC. This encodes CASSTPLALSSYNEQFF.

This rearrangement joins TRBV10-3 to TRBJ2-7, with D perhaps TRBD2 (5 bases). The length of the CDR3 is 13 residues. Looked up from germline, CDR1 is ENHRY and CDR2 is SYGVKD. V lost 0 bases and J 6 bases, leaving 9 bases between the germline ends. DNA for the CDR3: TGTGCCATCAGTGAGTCGGAGGCCTTCGAGCAGTACTTC. Translated: CAISESEAFEQYF.

This sequence joins TRBV7-8 and TRBJ1-1; D unresolved. The CDR3 spans 14 residues. Germline V gene sequence: CDR1 SGHVS, CDR2 FQNEAQ. V was pared by 5 bases and J by 1 base, with 11 bases between. CDR3 residues: CASSPIAGNTEAFF. The CDR3 bases are TGTGCCAGCAGCCCGATCGCGGGGAACACTGAAGCTTTCTTT.

Only one count was recorded for this clone. This chain connects TRBV18 to TRBJ1-4, with TRBD1 identical over 7 bases. V gave up 4 bases and J gave up 8 bases; unmatched junction bases: 10. The CDR3 sequence is 15 residues long. Germline CDR1 reads KGHSH; CDR2 reads LQKENI. The CDR3 nucleotides read TGTGCCAGCTCACTAGGGGACGGGACAGCCGAAAAACTGTTTTTT. It encodes CASSLGDGTAEKLFF.

This sequence joins TRBV18 and TRBJ2-7; D gene uncertain. With 3 bases removed from V and 3 bases from J, the gap between germline ends came to 9 bases. Germline V gene lookup returns CDR1 KGHSH and CDR2 LQKENI. This CDR3 has 13 amino acids. The CDR3 region is CASSPSSGYEQYV. The CDR3 bases are TGTGCCAGCTCACCCTCCTCGGGCTACGAGCAGTACGTC.

This clone was observed once. This chain joins TRBV5-5 and TRBJ1-2, with D possibly being TRBD1 (6 bases). The germline CDR1 and CDR2 sequences are SGHKS and YYEKEE (reference sequence). Trimming left V 1 base short and J 4 bases short, with 14 bases between. The CDR3 spans 15 residues. CDR3 amino acids: CASSLHRESSYGYTF. The CDR3 DNA is TGTGCCAGCAGCTTGCACAGGGAATCTTCCTATGGCTACACCTTC. Looking up the rest from reference TRBV5-5 and TRBJ1-2 gives the full variable domain: DAGVTQSPTHLIKTRGQQVTLRCSPISGHKSVSWYQQVLGQGPQFIFQYYEKEERGRGNFPDRFSARQFPNYSSELNVNALLLGDSALYLCASSLHRESSYGYTFGSGTRLTVV.

The chain uses TRBV7-2 and TRBJ2-3; perhaps TRBD2 as D (6 bases). CDR3 size: 18 residues. The V gene lost 5 bases and the J gene lost 0 bases, with 21 bases spanning the gap. In germline, CDR1 is SGHTA, CDR2 FQGNSA. CDR3 DNA sequence: TGTGCCAGCAGCCCCGCACCGGGAGCAAGGGCTAGCACAGATACGCAGTATTTT. Translation gives CASSPAPGARASTDTQYF.

The chain employs TRBV24-1 and TRBJ2-5, with 8 bases aligning to TRBD1. The V gene end was trimmed by 3 bases and the J gene end by 2 bases; junction bases not matched to a gene: 7. Germline CDR1 and CDR2: KGHDR and SFDVKD. The CDR3 loop spans 16 amino acids. The CDR3 loop is CATSDTSGDRQETQYF. In DNA form, the CDR3 reads TGTGCCACCAGTGATACGTCGGGGGACAGGCAAGAGACCCAGTACTTC.

This clone was counted once. This sequence joins TRBV7-9 and TRBJ2-7; D might be TRBD1 (6 bases). This CDR3 contains 14 residues. Trimming removed 5 bases at V and 5 bases at J, with 16 bases between. In germline, CDR1 is SEHNR, CDR2 FQNEAQ (reference sequence). CDR3 coding DNA: TGTGCCAGCAGCCGGGACAACATAGCCCACGAGCAGTACTTC. Translation gives CASSRDNIAHEQYF.

The chain is built from TRBV6-2 or TRBV6-3 and TRBJ2-3; 12 positions match TRBD2. Germline CDR1 reads MNHEY; CDR2 reads SVGEGT. Trimming removed 7 bases from V and 5 bases from J; junction bases left unmatched: 7. There are 15 residues in the CDR3. The CDR3 reads CASNPSGRAVDTQYF. The CDR3 DNA is TGTGCCAGCAACCCTAGCGGGAGGGCCGTAGATACGCAGTATTTT.

This chain's CDR3 is CASSLQGSSGNTIYF. In DNA form, the CDR3 reads TGTGCCAGCAGCCTACAGGGTAGCTCTGGAAACACCATATATTTT. This chain joins TRBV13 and TRBJ1-3; D perhaps matches TRBD1 (6 bases). CDR3 length: 15 residues. The germline V gene has CDR1 PRHDT and CDR2 FYEKMQ (reference sequence). V dropped 5 bases and J dropped 0 bases, with 11 bases sitting between them.

The chain is built from TRBV6-2 or TRBV6-3 and TRBJ2-5, with D perhaps matching TRBD2 (5 bases). Germline loops: CDR1 MNHEY, CDR2 SVGEGT. V was pared by 3 bases and J by 4 bases, with 12 bases between. This CDR3 comprises 14 residues. The DNA for the CDR3 is TGTGCCAGCAGTTATGGAGGAGTAGGAGAGACCCAGTACTTC. Residues: CASSYGGVGETQYF.